The clone carrying this T cell receptor beta chain was seen once. Germline assignment: CDR1 LNHDA and CDR2 SQIVND (reference sequence). CDR3 length equals 14 residues. Trimming stripped 0 bases from V and 5 bases from J, with 10 bases between. The data were taken from a study of blood T cell repertoires in COVID-19. Across the whole study: Samples taken during acute and convalescent COVID-19 were collected in the United States, Italy and Spain. The cDNA or gDNA used as material had been derived from T cells, B-cell-depleted T cells, or PBMCs.

Study processing details: Amplified reference gene primers provided the basis for estimating nucleated cell counts. Only in-frame clones appear in the TCRdb table, and some are missing; sequencing was by immunoSEQ multiplex PCR. V, J and clone size are those of that table, while D and trimming were read from the DNA. The repertoire holds 150,000 to 200,000 clones, roughly 86% seen once, with 2.5% to 3% in the top ten. The sequenced material came from peripheral blood. The source of this sequence is a woman aged 25 to 39 with active or convalescent COVID-19. This rearrangement joins TRBV19 to TRBJ1-1; D gene uncertain. CDR3 sequence reads: CASSIDLPRTEAFF. The CDR3 DNA is TGTGCCAGTAGTATAGATCTCCCGAGAACTGAAGCTTTCTTT.